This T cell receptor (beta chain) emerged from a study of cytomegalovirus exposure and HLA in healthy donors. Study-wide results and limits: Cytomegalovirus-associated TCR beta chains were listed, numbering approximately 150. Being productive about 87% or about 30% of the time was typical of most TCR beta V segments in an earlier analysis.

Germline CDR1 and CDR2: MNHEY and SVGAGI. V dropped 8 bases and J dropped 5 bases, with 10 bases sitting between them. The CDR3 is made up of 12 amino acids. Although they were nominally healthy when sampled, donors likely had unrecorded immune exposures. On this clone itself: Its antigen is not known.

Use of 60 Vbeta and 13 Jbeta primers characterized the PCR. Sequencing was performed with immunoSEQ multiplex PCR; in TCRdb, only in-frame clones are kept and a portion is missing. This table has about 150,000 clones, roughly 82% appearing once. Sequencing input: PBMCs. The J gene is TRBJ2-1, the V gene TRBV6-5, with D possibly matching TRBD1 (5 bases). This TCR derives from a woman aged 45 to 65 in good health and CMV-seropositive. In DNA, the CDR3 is TGTGCCAGCGTAGGACAACACAATGAGCAGTTCTTC. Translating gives CASVGQHNEQFF.